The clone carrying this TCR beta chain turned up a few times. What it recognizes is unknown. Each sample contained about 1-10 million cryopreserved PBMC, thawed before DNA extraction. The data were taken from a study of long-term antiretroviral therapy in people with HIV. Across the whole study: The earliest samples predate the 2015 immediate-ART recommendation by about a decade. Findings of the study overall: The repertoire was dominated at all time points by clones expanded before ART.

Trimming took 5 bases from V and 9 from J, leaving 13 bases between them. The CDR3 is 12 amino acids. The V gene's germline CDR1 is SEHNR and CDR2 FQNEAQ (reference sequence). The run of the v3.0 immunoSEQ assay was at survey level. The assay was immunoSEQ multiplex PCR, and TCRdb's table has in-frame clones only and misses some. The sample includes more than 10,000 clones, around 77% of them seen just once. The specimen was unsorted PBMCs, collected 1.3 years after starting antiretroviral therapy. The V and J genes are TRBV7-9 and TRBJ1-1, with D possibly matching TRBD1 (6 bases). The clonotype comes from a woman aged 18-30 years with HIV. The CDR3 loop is CASSPGQSQAFF. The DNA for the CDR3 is TGTGCCAGCAGCCCAGGACAGTCACAAGCTTTCTTT.